Listed here are 20 T cell receptor beta chains from one sample, sequenced in a study of cytomegalovirus exposure and HLA in healthy donors. Vbeta (60) and Jbeta (13) primers were used in the PCR. Using immunoSEQ multiplex PCR, the repertoire was profiled, and TCRdb retains in-frame clones only, with some absent. The profile shows approximately 92,000 clones, 81% of them singletons. Sequences were obtained from PBMCs. The receptor set was obtained from a woman between 65 and 79 years old in good health and CMV-seropositive.

In this sample, this clone turned up once. The CDR3 nucleotides are TGTGCCAGCAGTGCCCAGGGGGCGCGTGGCTACACCTTC. Protein: CASSAQGARGYTF. This rearrangement joins TRBV6-5 to TRBJ1-2; 8 bases match TRBD1. The CDR3 extends over 13 amino acids. Trimming took 5 bases from V and 7 from J; bases not matched to a gene: 6. Germline loops: CDR1 MNHEY, CDR2 SVGAGI.

The chain couples TRBV5-1 to TRBJ2-5; a weak D match, TRBD2 (5 bases). The CDR3 has 13 amino acids. V lost 5 bases to trimming and J lost 7 bases, with 15 bases between them. Germline V gene lookup returns CDR1 SGHRS and CDR2 YFSETQ. The chain's CDR3 is CASSNTLRGTQYF. CDR3 DNA: TGCGCCAGCAGTAACACATTACGGGGGACCCAGTACTTC.

The genes are TRBV11-3 and TRBJ2-3; D might be TRBD2 (6 bases). Trimming took 3 bases from V and 0 from J, leaving 7 bases between them. From germline, CDR1 is SGHNT and CDR2 YENEEA. This CDR3 is 14 amino acids long. In nucleotides, the CDR3 is TGTGCCAGCAGCTTTAGCGGTAGCACAGATACGCAGTATTTT. Its translation: CASSFSGSTDTQYF.

V is TRBV28 and J is TRBJ2-4; D unresolved. The CDR3 is made up of 12 amino acids. Germline CDR1 and CDR2: MDHEN and SYDVKM. V dropped 3 bases and J dropped 3 bases, with 3 bases sitting between them. The CDR3 sequence: CASSFGKNIQYF. CDR3 nucleotides: TGTGCCAGCAGTTTCGGCAAAAACATTCAGTACTTC.

The V gene is TRBV19, the J gene TRBJ1-3; D is possibly TRBD1 (5 bases). CDR3 length: 14 residues. V was shortened by 4 bases and J by 2 bases, with 9 bases between the two germline ends. The V gene's germline CDR1 is LNHDA and CDR2 SQIVND (reference sequence). The CDR3 nucleotides read TGTGCCAGTAGTACCCTAGGGGCTGGAAACACCATATATTTT. This encodes CASSTLGAGNTIYF.

The CDR3 DNA is TGTGCCAGCAGCCCTAGTCCCGGGACAGGGACCTACGAGCAGTACTTC. Amino acids: CASSPSPGTGTYEQYF. The chain carries TRBV13 and TRBJ2-7; 9 bases agree with TRBD1. J was trimmed by 2 bases and V by 5 bases; bases with no gene match: 10. Germline loops: CDR1 PRHDT, CDR2 FYEKMQ (reference sequence). The CDR3 runs to 16 residues. Filled out from reference TRBV13 and TRBJ2-7, the complete variable domain reads AAGVIQSPRHLIKEKRETATLKCYPIPRHDTVYWYQQGPGQDPQFLISFYEKMQSDKGSIPDRFSAQQFSDYHSELNMSSLELGDSALYFCASSPSPGTGTYEQYFGPGTRLTVT.

This clone was seen more than once but under ten times. V gene TRBV4-1 combines with J gene TRBJ2-1; 7 bases align to TRBD2. Germline CDR1 is MGHRA and CDR2 is YSYEKL. The CDR3 spans 16 residues. J lost 6 bases, V lost 6 bases, and 14 bases had no gene match. The CDR3 loop reads CASSFTGTIRSNEQFF. Here the CDR3 DNA reads TGCGCCAGCAGTTTCACCGGGACTATTCGTTCCAATGAGCAGTTCTTC.

Turning to this clone: A junction boundary mismatches the germline segment, possibly from a read error. The chain couples TRBV27 to TRBJ2-7; tentatively, D is TRBD2 (6 bases). CDR3 size: 13 residues. Germline CDR1 MNHEY, CDR2 SMNVEV (reference sequence). CDR3 coding DNA: TGTGCCAGCAGCCTTTCGGGGGTCTACGAGCAGTGCTTC. Translating gives CASSLSGVYEQCF.

The rearrangement uses TRBV28 and TRBJ2-2, with 7 bases fitting TRBD2. V was pared by 5 bases and J by 7 bases, with 10 bases of the junction left unmatched. The germline CDR1 and CDR2 sequences are MDHEN and SYDVKM. The CDR3 has 15 amino acids. The CDR3 loop is CASSPRREWSGELFF. The CDR3 region has the DNA TGTGCCAGCAGTCCTCGGCGGGAGTGGAGCGGGGAGCTGTTTTTT.

The chain employs TRBV11-3 and TRBJ1-6, with a tentative D call TRBD1 (5 bases). The CDR3 has 13 amino acids. V lost 5 bases, J lost 11 bases, and 13 bases lay in between. Germline loops: CDR1 SGHNT, CDR2 YENEEA. The CDR3 bases are TGTGCCAGCAGCGGGGGGATGAGGACACCCCTCCACTTT. This codes for CASSGGMRTPLHF.

The chain uses TRBV11-2 and TRBJ1-1; 7 nucleotides agree with TRBD1. After removal of 1 base from V and 5 bases from J, the junction contained 10 bases not matched to a gene. CDR3 length: 16 amino acids. Germline V lookup: CDR1 SGHAT, CDR2 FQNNGV. CDR3 DNA: TGTGCCAGCAGCTTAGCGACGACAGGGTTTTGGACTGAAGCTTTCTTT. Encoded protein: CASSLATTGFWTEAFF. The complete variable domain, with remaining parts taken from reference TRBV11-2 and TRBJ1-1, reads EAGVAQSPRYKIIEKRQSVAFWCNPISGHATLYWYQQILGQGPKLLIQFQNNGVVDDSQLPKDRFSAERLKGVDSTLKIQPAKLEDSAVYLCASSLATTGFWTEAFFGQGTRLTVV.

The chain is built from TRBV4-3 and TRBJ2-3; 12 nucleotides line up with TRBD2. The junction had 8 bases not matched to a gene; V was cut back by 2 bases and J by 2 bases. This CDR3 region has 18 residues. Germline V CDR1 and CDR2: LGHNA, YSLEER. The CDR3 here is CASSQHEGTSGYTDTQYF. For the CDR3, the DNA is TGCGCCAGCAGCCAACATGAAGGGACTAGCGGGTACACAGATACGCAGTATTTT.

V usage is TRBV7-9 and J usage is TRBJ2-1, with TRBD2 matching over 8 bases. V shed 1 base and J 7 bases; nucleotides not matched to a gene: 6. The CDR3 contains 15 residues. CDR1 and CDR2 (germline): SEHNR, FQNEAQ (reference sequence). The CDR3 sequence: CASSLVLAGKNEQFF. In DNA form, the CDR3 reads TGTGCCAGCAGCTTAGTGTTAGCGGGAAAGAATGAGCAGTTCTTC.

The genes are TRBV27 and TRBJ2-3; 12 bases line up with TRBD2. Per germline, CDR1 MNHEY and CDR2 SMNVEV (reference sequence). The CDR3 consists of 17 residues. V was clipped by 7 bases and J by 0 bases; unmatched bases: 8. The CDR3 sequence: CASKLAGGFPSTDTQYF. The DNA of the CDR3 is TGTGCCAGCAAACTAGCGGGAGGATTCCCAAGCACAGATACGCAGTATTTT.

The gene calls are TRBV9 and TRBJ2-7; 8 positions match TRBD2. With the DNA end fitting TRBJ2-5 better, the J assignment may be wrong. The CDR3 is 15 amino acids. Germline V gene data show CDR1 as SGDLS and CDR2 as YYNGEE. CDR3 sequence reads: CASSGGASGQETQYF. Here the CDR3 DNA reads TGTGCCAGCAGCGGGGGGGCTAGCGGGCAAGAGACCCAGTACTTC.

The chain carries TRBV10-3 and TRBJ1-5; perhaps TRBD1 as D (5 bases). The germline gives CDR1 ENHRY, CDR2 SYGVKD. The CDR3 loop spans 13 amino acids. V lost 6 bases and J 3 bases, leaving 9 bases between the germline ends. The CDR3 nucleotides read TGTGCCATCAGGGGACTACTCAATCAGCCCCAGCATTTT. This codes for CAIRGLLNQPQHF.

Turning to this clone: Other nucleotide sequences from this sample produce the same CDR3. The rearrangement uses TRBV9 and TRBJ2-7; 10 bases agree with TRBD1. CDR3 size: 14 residues. Germline lookup yields CDR1 SGDLS and CDR2 YYNGEE. With 4 bases clipped from V and 3 bases from J, the junction kept 4 bases outside the gene matches. The CDR3 spells CASSPRTGGYEQYF. For the CDR3, the DNA is TGTGCCAGCAGCCCGAGGACAGGGGGCTACGAGCAGTACTTC.

This rearrangement joins TRBV7-2 to TRBJ2-6, with D unclear. The CDR3 runs 12 residues. Germline CDR1 is SGHTA and CDR2 is FQGNSA. V lost 4 bases, J lost 8 bases, and 6 bases lay in between. CDR3 nucleotides: TGTGCCAGCAGCTCCACTCCCAACGTCCTGACTTTC. The encoded protein is CASSSTPNVLTF.

The gene calls are TRBV5-1 and TRBJ2-1; a weak D match, TRBD2 (5 bases). The V and J ends lost 0 bases and 6 bases respectively, with 16 bases between them. This CDR3 is 16 amino acids long. Germline values: CDR1 SGHRS, CDR2 YFSETQ. The CDR3 nucleotides read TGCGCCAGCAGCTTGGACTCGAACAAGAGGGCCAATGAGCAGTTCTTC. The encoded protein is CASSLDSNKRANEQFF.

The chain has TRBV10-3 and TRBJ2-5; 7 bases line up with TRBD1. The germline CDR1 and CDR2 sequences are ENHRY and SYGVKD. The CDR3 loop spans 14 amino acids. J gave up 1 base and V 4 bases, and 3 bases lay outside the gene matches. This CDR3 is CAISADRAQETQYF. In DNA, the CDR3 is TGTGCCATCAGTGCCGACAGGGCCCAAGAGACCCAGTACTTC.